This T cell receptor (beta chain) was sequenced for a study of prognosis after radiotherapy for stage I lung cancer (dated by TCRdb to about 2021). With respect to the entire study: Over 15 stage I NSCLC patients were enrolled in Nanjing, China, between early 2018 and early 2019. About 15 of the patients were found to have newly diagnosed primary stage I lung tumors, and four to six were living with oligometastatic NSCLC after surgical resection of the primary tumor. Every patient was deemed medically inoperable, 12 because of comorbidities and roughly 7 because they refused surgery. The cohort comprised over ten men and several women with a median age of 74.5 years, ranging from roughly 50 to 84 years. About twelve patients had adenocarcinoma and about seven had squamous cell carcinoma as the tumor histology. Image-guided IMRT or VMAT was used to deliver SBRT in 3 to 5 fractions at a biologically effective dose of at least 100 Gy. No patient received concurrent therapy alongside SBRT. After SBRT, distant metastases developed in about 20% of the 19 patients at a median of approximately seven months, while the remaining 15 patients had no significant progression. Peripheral blood TCR beta repertoires were profiled in stage I NSCLC patients before and after stereotactic body radiotherapy, and the study then linked these repertoires to distant failure. A total of roughly 40 blood samples from 19 patients were sequenced, with one sample obtained before and one obtained after SBRT for each patient.

No patient had a history of other malignancies or prior chemotherapy or radiotherapy, and all had node-negative disease on CT and PET/CT. At each of the two time points, six milliliters of peripheral venous blood were collected into EDTA tubes. PBMCs were isolated by Ficoll-Paque Plus density-gradient centrifugation. Right after collection, samples were kept at -80 degrees C until analysis. Details on this clonotype: It lacks a known antigen. A much larger clone is a single base away; this may be a read error.

Results and caveats for the whole study, not just this receptor: A decrease in unique TCR clone counts was observed after SBRT (median about 10,000 before versus several thousand after; Wilcoxon paired P=0.011). Tumor specificity of expanded TCR clones was not determined. Differences in TRBV and TRBJ usage frequencies by metastasis status were reportedly observed in two V genes at baseline and in several V and two J genes after SBRT. No adjustment for multiple comparisons was applied to any of the reported P values. The small cohort and short follow-up limited the study, so independent validation of the findings is needed. Post-SBRT Shannon entropy and its change from baseline were lower in patients who developed distant metastases; baseline Shannon entropy was not associated with metastases.

Two rounds of multiplex PCR were used to amplify the TCR beta CDR3 region from genomic DNA. The first PCR round used primers specific to each TRBV and TRBJ gene, and the primer sequences were filed in Chinese patent CN105087789A. Universal primers were used in the second PCR round. The Roche High Pure PCR Template Preparation Kit was used to extract genomic DNA from frozen PBMCs. Paired-end sequencing with 151 bp reads was performed on the libraries using an Illumina HiSeq 3000. From the authors' description of their analysis: Raw reads lacking the multiplex PCR primer sequences were removed with CutAdapt. PEAR was used to merge high-quality paired reads into contigs. By alignment to reference sequences, MiXCR assigned TRB V, D and J gene segments to each contig. To remove sequencing errors, CDR3 sequences were clustered according to base quality and sequence similarity. Diversity was measured as Shannon entropy normalized by the natural log of productive TCR sequence number. Clonality was computed as one minus the ratio of Shannon entropy to the natural log of the number of unique clonotypes. Progression-free survival cut-offs for repertoire metrics were chosen using the Youden index of ROC curves, with analyses run in R 3.5.3. TCRdb itself trimmed the public reads at Q25 with fastp, ran MiXCR and retained productive beta chains. Merged by CDR3 protein, the rows form single entries marked with the most common genes and DNA. Clone size and V and J calls follow TCRdb, not the original study. Across this sample there are more than 30,000 distinct CDR3 sequences, with less than 35% seen only once. Around a third of the sample lies in the top ten.

The origin of this receptor is a donor over 45 with non-small cell lung cancer. The specimen was PBMCs, collected before or after stereotactic body radiation therapy (not recorded which).

The CDR3 here reads CASSLWLAKNIQYF. Here is the DNA: TGTGCCAGCAGTTTGTGGCTAGCCAAAAACATTCAGTACTTC. Recombination joined TRBV28 with TRBJ2-4, with the D segment identity uncertain. V sheds 3 bases and J sheds 0 bases, leaving 6 bases between their ends. CDR1 and CDR2, per the germline V gene, are MDHEN and SYDVKM. Spanning cysteine to phenylalanine, the CDR3 consists of 14 amino acids. The read is trimmed to its CDR3 DNA, 42 bases read in frame from base 1.